These 32 T cell receptor beta chains originate from one sample sequenced in a study of blood T cell repertoires in COVID-19 (TCRdb year 2020). The library was built by means of the immunoSEQ multiplex PCR assay. TCRdb's version of the immuneACCESS table is confined to in-frame rearrangements and falls short of the full clone set. An unresolved V gene accounts for under half of the shortfall where checked; the remainder is of unknown origin. The sample contains approximately 200,000 clones, 80% to 85% of them found a single time. The ten most abundant clones make up roughly a tenth of the sample. The sample comprised peripheral blood. The receptors were gathered from a woman of 80 years or more with COVID-19, enrolled during active disease.

The chain carries TRBV6-5 and TRBJ1-3, with D possibly matching TRBD1 (5 bases). Germline assignment: CDR1 MNHEY and CDR2 SVGAGI. The CDR3 loop spans 14 amino acids. Trimming cost V 8 bases and J 2 bases, with 13 bases left between them. CDR3 in amino acids: CASGGDVTGNTIYF. In nucleotides, the CDR3 is TGTGCCAGCGGGGGGGATGTCACTGGAAACACCATATATTTT.

V gene TRBV20-1 combines with J gene TRBJ2-3; unclear D gene. CDR3 size: 10 residues. V was trimmed by 5 bases and J by 3 bases, leaving 3 bases between them. Germline assignment: CDR1 DFQATT and CDR2 SNEGSKA (reference sequence). The CDR3 DNA reads TGCAGTGCTCATACAGATACGCAGTATTTT. Translated: CSAHTDTQYF.

The rearrangement links TRBV14 to TRBJ1-4; D perhaps matches TRBD1 (6 bases). The ends were cut back, 5 bases at V and 5 bases at J, with 15 bases in the middle. Germline-derived CDR1 and CDR2 are SGHDN and FVKESK. There are 15 residues in the CDR3. The CDR3 DNA reads as TGTGCCAGCAGCGCAAACAGGGCCGGGAATGAAAAACTGTTTTTT. Encoded protein: CASSANRAGNEKLFF.

The V gene is TRBV6-5, the J gene TRBJ2-7, with 10 bases identical to TRBD1. CDR1 is MNHEY and CDR2 is SVGAGI in the germline V gene. The V segment lost 0 bases and the J segment 2 bases; nucleotides outside the gene matches: 1. This CDR3 is 15 amino acids long. This chain's CDR3 is CASSYSGQGTYEQYV. For the CDR3, the DNA is TGTGCCAGCAGTTACTCGGGACAGGGGACCTACGAGCAGTACGTC.

The chain is built from TRBV7-3 and TRBJ2-1; 10 bases align to TRBD2. Germline CDR1 SGHTA, CDR2 FQGTGA. The CDR3 is 15 residues long. V gave up 3 bases and J gave up 7 bases; unmatched junction bases: 6. CDR3 sequence reads: CASSLSGGAKNEQFF. CDR3 in DNA: TGTGCCAGCAGCTTGAGCGGGGGGGCTAAGAATGAGCAGTTCTTC.

The rearrangement joins TRBV10-3 to TRBJ2-2; 8 bases line up with TRBD1. This CDR3 contains 17 residues. CDR1 is ENHRY and CDR2 is SYGVKD in the germline V gene. J lost 2 bases, V lost 3 bases, and 8 bases had no gene match. CDR3 in amino acids: CAISEFPGTGNTGELFF. The CDR3 DNA sequence: TGTGCCATCAGTGAATTTCCCGGGACAGGAAACACCGGGGAGCTGTTTTTT.

The chain recombines TRBV10-3 with TRBJ2-7; 8 bases map to TRBD1. Trimming removed 6 bases from V and 6 bases from J; junction bases left unmatched: 10. Germline CDR1 ENHRY, CDR2 SYGVKD. The CDR3 has 14 residues. The CDR3 here is CAIRTDGTGAEQYF. Written as DNA, the CDR3 is TGTGCCATCAGAACCGACGGGACAGGAGCCGAGCAGTACTTC.

This rearrangement joins TRBV7-2 to TRBJ1-3, with D unresolved. This CDR3 contains 16 residues. Trimming took 2 bases from V and 0 from J, leaving 11 bases between them. Germline CDR1 reads SGHTA; CDR2 reads FQGNSA. The CDR3 spells CASSLLGFGSGNTIYF. In DNA, the CDR3 is TGTGCCAGCAGCTTACTCGGTTTTGGCTCTGGAAACACCATATATTTT.

This clone was counted a single time. The gene calls are TRBV7-9 and TRBJ2-1; 7 nucleotides agree with TRBD1. J was trimmed by 10 bases and V by 3 bases; bases with no gene match: 15. Germline CDR1 is SEHNR and CDR2 is FQNEAQ (reference sequence). This CDR3 has 16 amino acids. The CDR3 protein is CASSLGDRALQEEQFF. CDR3 bases: TGTGCCAGCAGCTTGGGAGACAGGGCCCTCCAGGAGGAGCAGTTCTTC. The whole variable domain, remainder taken from reference TRBV7-9 and TRBJ2-1, is DTGVSQNPRHKITKRGQNVTFRCDPISEHNRLYWYRQTLGQGPEFLTYFQNEAQLEKSRLLSDRFSAERPKGSFSTLEIQRTEQGDSAMYLCASSLGDRALQEEQFFGPGTRLTVL.

The chain has TRBV2 and TRBJ2-1; TRBD1 aligns across 8 bases. After removal of 5 bases from V and 9 bases from J, the junction contained 3 bases not matched to a gene. The CDR3 spans 12 residues. Germline V gene data show CDR1 as SNHLY and CDR2 as FYNNEI. CDR3 DNA sequence: TGTGCCAGCAGTCGGACAGGGTTTGAGCAGTTCTTC. Its translation: CASSRTGFEQFF.

This chain joins TRBV5-1 and TRBJ1-5, with 7 nucleotides matching TRBD1. This CDR3 is built from 14 residues. The V segment lost 4 bases and the J segment 3 bases; nucleotides outside the gene matches: 4. Per germline, CDR1 SGHRS and CDR2 YFSETQ. The DNA for the CDR3 is TGCGCCAGCAGCCAGGGGGGCGACAATCAGCCCCAGCATTTT. This codes for CASSQGGDNQPQHF.

The chain combines TRBV5-1 with TRBJ2-5; tentative D call: TRBD2 (6 bases). CDR3 length: 16 amino acids. Germline CDR1 reads SGHRS; CDR2 reads YFSETQ. The germline V and J ends were trimmed by 0 bases and 6 bases, with 18 bases remaining between them. For the CDR3, the DNA is TGCGCCAGCAGCTTGGGTGGGACTTCACCTTCCAAGACCCAGTACTTC. Its protein is CASSLGGTSPSKTQYF.

The chain links TRBV7-9 to TRBJ1-1, with unresolved D. CDR3 length: 13 residues. Trimming left V 7 bases short and J 1 base short, with 10 bases between. Per germline, CDR1 SEHNR and CDR2 FQNEAQ (reference sequence). CDR3: CASIRSGNTEAFF. The CDR3 DNA sequence: TGTGCCAGCATCAGAAGCGGGAACACTGAAGCTTTCTTT.

The chain recombines TRBV5-6 with TRBJ2-7; 9 positions match TRBD1. Germline lookup yields CDR1 SGHDT and CDR2 YYEEEE. Losses at the gene ends were 2 bases for V and 7 bases for J; bases not matched to a gene: 13. The CDR3 spans 16 residues. The CDR3 DNA sequence: TGTGCCAGCAGCTTCCGTACCGGGACAGGGAAGAGGGAGCAGTACTTC. Its translation is CASSFRTGTGKREQYF. Full variable domain (rest looked up from reference TRBV5-6 and TRBJ2-7): DAGVTQSPTHLIKTRGQQVTLRCSPKSGHDTVSWYQQALGQGPQFIFQYYEEEERQRGNFPDRFSGHQFPNYSSELNVNALLLGDSALYLCASSFRTGTGKREQYFGPGTRLTVT.

The genes are TRBV11-2 and TRBJ1-6; the match to TRBD1 covers 9 bases. The V and J ends lost 5 bases and 7 bases, in that order; junction bases with no gene match: 18. The V gene's germline CDR1 is SGHAT and CDR2 FQNNGV. The CDR3 loop spans 19 amino acids. CDR3 region: CASSPGEMRTGAGNSPLHF. The CDR3 DNA is TGTGCCAGCAGCCCAGGGGAGATGAGGACAGGGGCCGGGAATTCACCCCTCCACTTT.

Of note for this clone: The sample carries other DNA sequences with the same CDR3. This chain connects TRBV5-1 to TRBJ2-2; the D is unclear. Per the germline V gene, CDR1 is SGHRS and CDR2 is YFSETQ. With 4 bases removed from V and 0 bases from J, the gap between germline ends came to 10 bases. CDR3 length: 15 residues. CDR3 protein: CASSLGTANTGELFF. The CDR3 DNA reads as TGCGCCAGCAGCCTGGGTACAGCGAACACCGGGGAGCTGTTTTTT.

This chain uses TRBV5-1 with TRBJ1-4; TRBD1 matches 10 bases. The CDR3 has 16 residues. Germline V CDR1 and CDR2: SGHRS, YFSETQ. V gave up 2 bases and J gave up 6 bases; unmatched junction bases: 7. The CDR3 nucleotides are TGCGCCAGCAGCTTACGCGACGGGACAGGGGATGAAAAACTGTTTTTT. It translates to CASSLRDGTGDEKLFF.

This clone occurred once. The germline gene is not matched at one end of the junction; a read error may be the cause. This chain links TRBV6-5 with TRBJ1-2, with 8 bases matching TRBD1. CDR3 length: 15 residues. Per germline, CDR1 MNHEY and CDR2 SVGAGI. The CDR3: CASSYDQGANYGYTF. The CDR3 DNA sequence: TGTGCCAGCAGTTACGATCAGGGGGCTAATTATGGCTACACCTTC.

This chain uses TRBV30 with TRBJ1-2; D may be TRBD1 (5 bases). Germline loops: CDR1 GTSNPN, CDR2 SVGIG (reference sequence). This CDR3 is 13 amino acids long. V gave up 5 bases and J gave up 6 bases, with 16 bases separating them. In DNA form, the CDR3 reads TGTGCCTGGCAACTTCAGGGTACCCATGGCTACACCTTC. Translating it yields CAWQLQGTHGYTF.

The genes are TRBV5-6 and TRBJ2-5, with no clear D. CDR1 is SGHDT, CDR2 YYEEEE, per germline. V lost 7 bases and J 0 bases, leaving 13 bases between the germline ends. The CDR3 spans 14 residues. The CDR3 protein is CASGWAQYQETQYF. CDR3 in DNA: TGTGCCAGCGGGTGGGCACAGTACCAAGAGACCCAGTACTTC. Drawing the rest from reference TRBV5-6 and TRBJ2-5, the complete variable domain is DAGVTQSPTHLIKTRGQQVTLRCSPKSGHDTVSWYQQALGQGPQFIFQYYEEEERQRGNFPDRFSGHQFPNYSSELNVNALLLGDSALYLCASGWAQYQETQYFGPGTRLLVL.

This sequence joins TRBV18 and TRBJ1-5; D remains unclear. Per the germline V gene, CDR1 is KGHSH and CDR2 is LQKENI. This CDR3 region has 14 residues. Trimming removed 3 bases from V and 7 bases from J, with 13 bases in between. As DNA, the CDR3 is TGTGCCAGCTCACCCCAAGATAGAAAACAGCCCCAGCATTTT. Protein product: CASSPQDRKQPQHF.

The V call is TRBV6-6, the J call TRBJ1-1, with D possibly matching TRBD1 (5 bases). Germline V CDR1 and CDR2: MNHNY, SVGAGI (reference sequence). The CDR3 runs 15 residues. V lost 4 bases, J lost 3 bases, and 15 bases lay in between. The CDR3 here is CASSSGAFWDTEAFF. CDR3 nucleotides: TGTGCCAGCAGTTCTGGGGCTTTTTGGGACACTGAAGCTTTCTTT.

This clone was observed a few times. The rearrangement links TRBV4-1 to TRBJ1-2; 8 nucleotides agree with TRBD1. Unmatched junction bases numbered 0, after V lost 1 base and J lost 5 bases. The CDR3 is 13 amino acids. Germline loops: CDR1 MGHRA, CDR2 YSYEKL. CDR3 sequence: CASSQGQGYGYTF. The CDR3 DNA is TGCGCCAGCAGCCAAGGACAGGGGTATGGCTACACCTTC.

The CDR3 here is CASSRTGGGPVAFF. As DNA, the CDR3 is TGTGCCAGCAGTCGTACTGGGGGGGGACCAGTGGCTTTCTTT. This chain joins TRBV27 and TRBJ1-1; D might be TRBD1 (5 bases). CDR1 is MNHEY and CDR2 is SMNVEV in the germline V gene (reference sequence). This CDR3 is 14 amino acids long. V dropped 5 bases and J dropped 11 bases, with 21 bases sitting between them.

The table lists this clone with a count of one. V is TRBV6-5 and J is TRBJ1-2; 12 bases map to TRBD1. The germline CDR1 and CDR2 sequences are MNHEY and SVGAGI. The CDR3 runs 15 residues. V gave up 2 bases and J gave up 8 bases; unmatched junction bases: 6. The DNA for the CDR3 is TGTGCCAGCAGTTACGCGGGACAGGGGGCAGGAGGCTACACCTTC. Amino acids: CASSYAGQGAGGYTF.

The V gene is TRBV7-9, the J gene TRBJ1-5; a possible D gene is TRBD1 (6 bases). V was cut by 5 bases and J by 5 bases, with 16 bases left in between. Looked up from germline, CDR1 is SEHNR and CDR2 is FQNEAQ (reference sequence). This CDR3 is built from 15 residues. CDR3 amino acids: CASSAGGGGDQPQHF. As DNA, the CDR3 is TGTGCCAGCAGCGCGGGGGGAGGGGGAGATCAGCCCCAGCATTTT.

Points on this clone: This CDR3 is also generated by other DNA sequences in the sample. This chain connects TRBV29-1 to TRBJ2-2; D uncertain. The CDR3 runs to 11 residues. Germline assignment: CDR1 SQVTM and CDR2 ANQGSEA. V was pared by 6 bases and J by 2 bases, with 4 bases between. The CDR3 loop is CSVSNTGELFF. The CDR3 region has the DNA TGCAGCGTCAGTAACACCGGGGAGCTGTTTTTT.

This clone appeared once. The genes are TRBV6-2 or TRBV6-3 and TRBJ2-1, with TRBD2 matching 15 bases. V lost 5 bases to trimming and J lost 7 bases; unmatched junction nucleotides: 12. The germline V gene has CDR1 MNHEY and CDR2 SVGEGT. The CDR3 extends over 18 amino acids. The CDR3 DNA reads TGTGCCAGCAGTGGGACTAGCGGGGGGCGTCGTACGGGGAATGAGCAGTTCTTC. It codes for CASSGTSGGRRTGNEQFF.

This clone has a handful of counts. The chain is built from TRBV2 and TRBJ1-1, with no clear D. V shed 1 base and J shed 11 bases, with 14 bases lying between them. Germline assignment: CDR1 SNHLY and CDR2 FYNNEI. The CDR3 extends over 13 amino acids. The CDR3 nucleotides read TGTGCCAGCAGTGAAGAGAAGGCCGGGGTGGCTTTCTTT. It codes for CASSEEKAGVAFF.

This clone was observed a single time. This chain links TRBV28 with TRBJ1-6, with D possibly being TRBD1 (5 bases). The CDR3 runs 15 residues. Germline loops: CDR1 MDHEN, CDR2 SYDVKM. V was trimmed by 3 bases and J by 7 bases, leaving 13 bases between them. This CDR3 is CASSLGGARNSPLHF. The CDR3 DNA reads TGTGCCAGCAGTTTGGGAGGGGCTCGGAATTCACCCCTCCACTTT.

The V and J genes are TRBV3-1 (or the pseudogene TRBV3-2) and TRBJ2-3, with D possibly TRBD1 on 5 matching bases. The germline CDR1 and CDR2 sequences are LGHDT and YNNKEL (reference sequence). V shed 6 bases and J shed 2 bases, with 15 bases lying between them. The CDR3 spans 15 residues. CDR3 nucleotide sequence: TGTGCCAGCAGTATAGGGCGCAGGGCCACAGATACGCAGTATTTT. Its protein product is CASSIGRRATDTQYF.

V usage is TRBV10-1 and J usage is TRBJ2-1; weak D call: TRBD2 (6 bases). V lost 6 bases and J 7 bases, leaving 13 bases between the germline ends. This CDR3 contains 13 residues. The V gene's germline CDR1 is WNHNN and CDR2 SYGVQD (reference sequence). The CDR3 bases are TGCGCCAGCAGCCAGGCTAGCGAAAATGAGCAGTTCTTC. Its protein is CASSQASENEQFF.